This T cell receptor (beta chain) was observed in a study of cytomegalovirus exposure and HLA in healthy donors. Background on the study: Earlier, 150 million to 200 million T cells were analyzed, and about 120 million unique TCR beta sequences were found among them.

Of note for this clone: Its antigen is not identified.

Whole-study findings and limits: Common viral pathogens seemed to be connected with several of the most significant clusters, according to a later analysis.

The primer mix had 60 Vbeta and 13 Jbeta primers. The method was immunoSEQ multiplex PCR; TCRdb's version includes in-frame clones alone and lacks a portion of them. The repertoire holds about 130,000 clones, with about 80% as singletons. The V end lost 2 bases, the J end lost 1 base, and 12 bases lay between the germline ends. Germline loops: CDR1 SGDLS, CDR2 YYNGEE. CDR3 length: 15 amino acids. This sequence joins TRBV9 and TRBJ1-1; D may be TRBD1 (5 bases). Sequenced input: PBMCs. This receptor was identified in a woman aged 35 to 49 in good health and CMV-seronegative. The CDR3 spells CASSVSGTPNTEAFF. As DNA, the CDR3 is TGTGCCAGCAGCGTCAGCGGGACGCCGAACACTGAAGCTTTCTTT.